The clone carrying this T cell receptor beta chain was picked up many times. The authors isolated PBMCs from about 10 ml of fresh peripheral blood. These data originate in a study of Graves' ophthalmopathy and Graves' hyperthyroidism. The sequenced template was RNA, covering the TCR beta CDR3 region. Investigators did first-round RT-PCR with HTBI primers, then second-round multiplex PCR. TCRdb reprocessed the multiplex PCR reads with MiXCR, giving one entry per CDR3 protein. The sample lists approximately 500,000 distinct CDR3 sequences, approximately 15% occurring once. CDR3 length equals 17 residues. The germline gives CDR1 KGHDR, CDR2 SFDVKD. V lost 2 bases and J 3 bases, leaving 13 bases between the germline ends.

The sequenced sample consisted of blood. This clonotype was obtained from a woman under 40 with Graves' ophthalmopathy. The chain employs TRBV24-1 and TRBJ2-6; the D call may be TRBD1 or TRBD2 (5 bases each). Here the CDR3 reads CATSDCLGPFGANVLTF. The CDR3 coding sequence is TGTGCCACCAGTGATTGTCTGGGACCCTTTGGGGCCAACGTCCTGACTTTC.